The present TCR beta chain was sequenced within a study of post-analysis software for immune sequencing data. General observations from the study: Compared with controls, patients showed significantly lower normalized Chao1 diversity. F measure clustering grouped samples strongly by preparation batch. Among 5 or 6 TRBV segments more frequent in patients than controls were TRBV5-6, TRBV5-1 and TRBV20-1.

The authors incorporated unique molecular identifiers into the TCR beta cDNA libraries. Input populations of about 0.85 to 11 million T cells gave rise to around 500,000 cDNA molecules. MiXCR was run by TCRdb on the PCR reads, yielding one entry per CDR3 protein. The profile shows roughly 540,000 distinct CDR3 sequences, around a third of them singletons. The germline CDR1 and CDR2 sequences are DFQATT and SNEGSKA (reference sequence). V was trimmed by 6 bases and J by 6 bases, leaving 16 bases between them. The CDR3 contains 13 residues. This clonotype was counted only a few times. As yet, its antigen is unknown.

Specimen: blood. The clonotype was recovered from a girl under 18 with multiple sclerosis. The chain recombines TRBV20-1 with TRBJ2-3; perhaps TRBD2 as D (6 bases). The CDR3 sequence is CSALPGGGDTQYF. The CDR3 DNA reads TGCAGTGCCCTTCCCGGGGGTGGGGATACGCAGTATTTT.